The entry below describes one T cell receptor beta chain. A much larger clone is a single base away; this may be a read error. Priming with a constant-region primer yielded TCR beta cDNA from approximately 500 ng total RNA. Slightly modified ARM-PCR with three nested multiplex PCR rounds yielded TCR beta libraries. PCR rounds one and two used TRBV1-TRBV30 forward primers with a C-beta reverse primer for roughly 9 cycles each. TCRdb ran MiXCR on the multiplex PCR reads and lists one entry per CDR3 protein. The repertoire consists of 45,000 or so distinct CDR3 sequences, with around 66% occurring once and the leading ten covering approximately 19%. Without any cell sorting, roughly 20-32 mg of bulk tissue yielded co-extracted RNA and DNA. The sample is drawn from a study of tumor-infiltrating lymphocytes in primary liver carcinoma. Germline V lookup: CDR1 SGDLS, CDR2 YYNGEE. This CDR3 region has 14 residues. Trimming pared 4 bases from V and 1 base from J, leaving 8 bases between.

Sequencing was done on a sample of liver tumor tissue from sampling region 2. Stated subset: tumor region T2, inferior pole. The rearrangement uses TRBV9 and TRBJ2-2; D perhaps matches TRBD1 (5 bases). This TCR was sampled from a man aged 40-49 years with primary liver carcinoma and hepatitis B virus infection. CDR3 loop: CASSLTGNTGELFF. CDR3 coding DNA: TGTGCCAGCAGCCTCACAGGGAACACCGGGGAGCTGTTTTTT.